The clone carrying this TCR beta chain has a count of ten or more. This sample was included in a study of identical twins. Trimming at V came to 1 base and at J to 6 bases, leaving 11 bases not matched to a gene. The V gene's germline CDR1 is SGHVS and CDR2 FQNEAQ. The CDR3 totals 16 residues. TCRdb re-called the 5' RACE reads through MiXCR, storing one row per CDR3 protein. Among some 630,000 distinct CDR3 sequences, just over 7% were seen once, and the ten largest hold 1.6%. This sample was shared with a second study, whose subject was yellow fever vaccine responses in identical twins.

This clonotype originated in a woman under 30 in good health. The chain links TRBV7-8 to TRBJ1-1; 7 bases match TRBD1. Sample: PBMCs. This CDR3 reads CASSLVAGQVLAEAFF. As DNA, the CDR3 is TGTGCCAGCAGCTTAGTGGCTGGACAGGTTTTAGCTGAAGCTTTCTTT. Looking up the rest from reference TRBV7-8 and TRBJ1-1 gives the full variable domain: GAGVSQSPRYKVAKRGQDVALRCDPISGHVSLFWYQQALGQGPEFLTYFQNEAQLDKSGLPSDRFFAERPEGSVSTLKIQRTQQEDSAVYLCASSLVAGQVLAEAFFGQGTRLTVV.